This is a list of T cell receptor beta chains from one sample in a study of early T cells in non-severe SARS-CoV-2 infection. TCRdb re-derived calls from the 5' RACE reads in MiXCR, one entry per CDR3 protein. Altogether about 56,000 distinct CDR3 sequences are present, about 15% being singletons, with the ten largest covering roughly 4.3%. Sequenced material: whole blood, taken at baseline. These receptors were collected from an adult who was a healthcare worker with PCR-confirmed SARS-CoV-2 infection or an uninfected control (not recorded which). The CDR3 runs from the conserved cysteine through the conserved F or W. A D gene is named only where the DNA matches it firmly. A clone size is listed for some rows: how often the clone was seen (once, few, many), or a class if it is expanded.

few | TRBJ2-1 | TRBD2 | TRBV5-1 | TGCGCCAGCAGCTTGGCGTCTAGCGGGGTAAACAATGAGCAGTTCTTC | CASSLASSGVNNEQFF
few | TRBJ2-2 | . | TRBV7-3 | TGTGCCAGCAGCCGGGATACTAACACCGGGGAGCTGTTTTTT | CASSRDTNTGELFF
. | TRBJ2-7 | . | TRBV18 | TGTGCCAGCTCACCAATGGCTAGCGACTCCTACGAGCAGTACTTC | CASSPMASDSYEQYF
. | TRBJ2-1 | . | TRBV7-9 | TGTGCCAGCAGTCACAATGAGCAGTTCTTC | CASSHNEQFF
few | TRBJ2-2 | . | TRBV3-1 | TGTGCCAGCAGGCAACCTATCGCCGGGGAGCTGTTTTTT | CASRQPIAGELFF
few | TRBJ1-2 | . | TRBV13 | TGTGCCAGCAGTTTAAGGGCTAACTATGGCTACACCTTC | CASSLRANYGYTF
few | TRBJ2-7 | . | TRBV7-8 | TGTGCCAGCAGCTTAAGAGTGAGCTCCTACGAGCAGTACTTC | CASSLRVSSYEQYF
few | TRBJ2-1 | . | TRBV10-2 | TGCGCCAGCAGAGAACCACTGACTAGGCATGGTCCCTACAATGAGCAGTTCTTC | CASREPLTRHGPYNEQFF
few | TRBJ2-1 | . | TRBV4-1 | TGCGCCAGCAGCCAGACGGAGGGAGATGAGCAGTTCTTC | CASSQTEGDEQFF
few | TRBJ1-1 | TRBD1 | TRBV4-1 | TGCGCCAGCAGCCAAGGAACAGGGGATGGCACTGAAGCTTTCTTT | CASSQGTGDGTEAFF
. | TRBJ2-1 | TRBD2 | TRBV11-2 | TGTGCCAGCAGCCCCGCTTATGTAATAGCGGGAGTACACGAGCAGTTCTTC | CASSPAYVIAGVHEQFF
many | TRBJ2-7 | TRBD1 | TRBV5-1 | TGCGCCAGCAGCCCCGGACCGGGACAGGGCTTCGAGCAGTACTTC | CASSPGPGQGFEQYF
many | TRBJ2-1 | . | TRBV7-9 | TGTGCCAGCAGCTTAGGTTCCTATGAGCAGTTCTTC | CASSLGSYEQFF
. | TRBJ2-1 | . | TRBV6-2/TRBV6-3 | TGTGCCAGCAATGCGAGGCGGAGCTCCTACAATGAGCAGTTCTTC | CASNARRSSYNEQFF
. | TRBJ2-7 | . | TRBV9 | TGTGCCAGCAGCCCCTATCTGGGAAACTCCTACGAGCAGTACTTC | CASSPYLGNSYEQYF
few | TRBJ1-5 | TRBD1 | TRBV12-3/TRBV12-4 | TGTGCCAGCAGTTTAGAGGCAGGGGGGCAGCCCCAGCATTTT | CASSLEAGGQPQHF
. | TRBJ2-1 | . | TRBV2 | TGTGCCAGCAGTGAGGGTAGCGGACTCTCCTACAATGAGCAGTTCTTC | CASSEGSGLSYNEQFF
. | TRBJ2-3 | . | TRBV29-1 | TGCAGCGTTGAAGTTGGCACCACCACAGATACGCAGTATTTT | CSVEVGTTTDTQYF
. | TRBJ2-1 | . | TRBV7-9 | TGTGCCAGCACGTCCGATGAGCAGTTCTTC | CASTSDEQFF
. | TRBJ2-3 | TRBD2 | TRBV7-9 | TGTGCCAGCAGCCACCACCTTTCTGCGGGAGGGACGACAGATACGCAGTATTTT | CASSHHLSAGGTTDTQYF
many | TRBJ1-3 | . | TRBV12-5 | TGTGCTGCCCGGGATGATAACTCTGGAAACACCATATATTTT | CAARDDNSGNTIYF
many | TRBJ2-3 | . | TRBV7-3 | TGTGCCAGCAGGCCCGATACGCAGTATTTT | CASRPDTQYF
. | TRBJ1-1 | TRBD1 | TRBV30 | TGTGCCAGCCGCCCGTGGGACAGAGGGATGAACACTGAAGCTTTCTTT | CASRPWDRGMNTEAFF
few | TRBJ2-1 | . | TRBV6-2/TRBV6-3 | TGTGCCAGCAGTTACTCCGGAGGGAACGGGTTTGTATCCTACAATGAGCAGTTCTTC | CASSYSGGNGFVSYNEQFF
. | TRBJ2-7 | . | TRBV28 | TGTGCCAGCAGTTTATGGGCCGAGCCCTACGAGCAGTACTTC | CASSLWAEPYEQYF
few | TRBJ2-1 | . | TRBV20-1 | TGCAGTGCTCCTGGATTGGGCCTCTATGAGCAGTTCTTC | CSAPGLGLYEQFF
many | TRBJ2-1 | . | TRBV5-6 | TGTGCCGGATCCGGGACCACGTCCTCAAATGAGCAGTTCTTC | CAGSGTTSSNEQFF
few | TRBJ2-1 | . | TRBV7-9 | TGTGCCAGCAGCTTAAGTCTTCCGGGACCGAGCTACAATGAGCAGTTCTTC | CASSLSLPGPSYNEQFF
few | TRBJ1-1 | . | TRBV20-1 | TGCAGTGCTAGACCCGAAAACAGGCCTGAAGCTTTCTTT | CSARPENRPEAFF
. | TRBJ2-7 | . | TRBV4-2 | TGTGCCAGCAGCCAAGGGGGGGAGTCTCTTCAGCAGTACTTC | CASSQGGESLQQYF
many | TRBJ1-3 | . | TRBV11-3 | TGTGCCAGCAGCTTACGCTCTGGAAACACCATATATTTT | CASSLRSGNTIYF
few | TRBJ2-1 | . | TRBV2 | TGTGCCAGCAGTGAACAGCGACTAAGCTCCTACAATGAGCAGTTCTTC | CASSEQRLSSYNEQFF
few | TRBJ2-7 | . | TRBV14 | TGTGCCAGCAGCCAAGGTTGGACAACCGCCTACGAGCAGTACTTC | CASSQGWTTAYEQYF
. | TRBJ2-3 | TRBD2 | TRBV5-1 | TGCGCCAGCAGCTTGAAGAAAAGCGGGACGCAGGCAGATACGCAGTATTTT | CASSLKKSGTQADTQYF
. | TRBJ2-1 | . | TRBV28 | TGTGCCAGCAGTCCTCTAGGCGGTTCGGATGAGCAGTTCTTC | CASSPLGGSDEQFF
few | TRBJ1-2 | TRBD1 | TRBV12-3/TRBV12-4 | TGTGCCAGCAGGAGTTGGCCAGCAGGCCGGGACAGCTATGGCTACACCTTC | CASRSWPAGRDSYGYTF
few | TRBJ2-1 | . | TRBV20-1 | TGCAGTGCTATGTTTTTACGGCGAAGTACAGGCAATGAGCAGTTCTTC | CSAMFLRRSTGNEQFF
few | TRBJ2-7 | . | TRBV9 | TGTGCCAGCAGCCTCGGTAGCCTTGGCGGGGAGCAGTACTTC | CASSLGSLGGEQYF
few | TRBJ2-1 | . | TRBV28 | TGTGCCAGCAGTTTCGTGTCGGGATCGTACAATGAGCAGTTCTTC | CASSFVSGSYNEQFF
few | TRBJ2-3 | . | TRBV7-2 | TGTGCCAGCAGCGCTAGGGATACGCAGTATTTT | CASSARDTQYF
. | TRBJ2-1 | . | TRBV7-9 | TGTGCCAGCAGCCCGGGGGTGGCCTACAATGAGCAGTTCTTC | CASSPGVAYNEQFF
. | TRBJ2-7 | TRBD2 | TRBV12-3/TRBV12-4 | TGTGCCAGCAGCCCGTCTAGCGGGGGGAGGTACGAGCAGTACTTC | CASSPSSGGRYEQYF
. | TRBJ1-1 | . | TRBV7-6 | TGTGCCAGCAGCTTAGCGCGGAGGGGTGAAGCTTTCTTT | CASSLARRGEAFF
. | TRBJ2-5 | . | TRBV6-1 | TGTGCCAGCAGGGCCCCTGGAGGGGGTGGGACCCAGTACTTC | CASRAPGGGGTQYF
. | TRBJ2-1 | . | TRBV2 | TGTGCCAGCAGCCCCCCCATCCCCAGCTCCTACAATGAGCAGTTCTTC | CASSPPIPSSYNEQFF